These 22 T cell receptor beta chains were sequenced from one sample in a study of T cell responses to AZD1222 COVID-19 vaccine. Using immunoSEQ multiplex PCR, the repertoire was profiled, and TCRdb retains in-frame clones only, with some absent. Found here are tens of thousands of clones, 85% to 90% of them singletons; the top ten hold 9.3%. The sequences come from peripheral blood, collected 28 days after the second AZD1222 dose. The receptor source for this set is an adult who received the AZD1222 COVID-19 vaccine.

The chain employs TRBV28 and TRBJ1-3; maybe TRBD1 (6 bases). Germline V gene sequence: CDR1 MDHEN, CDR2 SYDVKM. V was trimmed by 8 bases and J by 4 bases, leaving 21 bases between them. The CDR3 sequence is 16 residues long. In DNA, the CDR3 is TGTGCCAGCCAAGGACCAAGAGGGGGATCGGGAAACACCATATATTTT. Translated, it gives CASQGPRGGSGNTIYF.

This chain uses TRBV23-1 with TRBJ1-2; D uncertain. TRBV23-1 is classed as an ORF, of uncertain function. Trimming stripped 2 bases from V and 8 bases from J, with 21 bases between. The CDR3 is made up of 16 amino acids. CDR3 bases: TGCGCCAGCAGTCAAAGGGAGGGTGCACCCTTTTCAGGCTACACCTTC. This sequence encodes CASSQREGAPFSGYTF.

The V call is TRBV2, the J call TRBJ2-5; 7 bases agree with TRBD1. J was trimmed by 1 base and V by 6 bases; bases with no gene match: 8. CDR3 length: 15 amino acids. Germline V gives CDR1 SNHLY, CDR2 FYNNEI. Here the CDR3 reads CASRPGQATQETQYF. In DNA form, the CDR3 reads TGTGCCAGCAGGCCCGGACAGGCCACCCAAGAGACCCAGTACTTC.

The chain couples TRBV19 to TRBJ2-3, with D uncertain. The CDR3 contains 15 residues. Germline V gene sequence: CDR1 LNHDA, CDR2 SQIVND (reference sequence). Trimming shortened V by 1 base and J by 0 bases, and 8 bases separated the two germline ends. The CDR3 sequence: CASSIVAASTDTQYF. The CDR3 DNA sequence: TGTGCCAGTAGTATAGTAGCAGCTAGCACAGATACGCAGTATTTT.

The chain combines TRBV6-2 or TRBV6-3 with TRBJ1-1; D remains unclear. Trimming left V 2 bases short and J 5 bases short, with 12 bases between. CDR1 and CDR2 (germline): MNHEY, SVGEGT. This CDR3 spans 14 amino acids. In nucleotides, the CDR3 is TGTGCCAGCAGTTACAAGCCCTCGATAACTGAAGCTTTCTTT. This codes for CASSYKPSITEAFF.

The chain uses TRBV27 and TRBJ1-1; 7 nucleotides agree with TRBD1. V shed 5 bases and J 5 bases; nucleotides not matched to a gene: 5. The CDR3 spans 13 residues. Per the germline V gene, CDR1 is MNHEY and CDR2 is SMNVEV (reference sequence). The CDR3 DNA is TGTGCCAGCAGTAACAGGGGTGGAACTGAAGCTTTCTTT. This encodes CASSNRGGTEAFF.

V and J are TRBV28 and TRBJ2-7; TRBD1 aligns across 11 bases. V dropped 5 bases and J dropped 2; count of bases not matched to a gene: 11. This CDR3 is built from 17 residues. CDR1 is MDHEN, CDR2 SYDVKM, per germline. CDR3 sequence reads: CASSPPPPGQGAYEQYF. The DNA for the CDR3 is TGTGCCAGCAGTCCCCCGCCCCCGGGACAGGGGGCCTACGAGCAGTACTTC.

The chain combines TRBV3-1 (or the pseudogene TRBV3-2) with TRBJ1-5, with 7 bases aligning to TRBD1. The V segment lost 4 bases and the J segment 4 bases; nucleotides outside the gene matches: 4. Germline CDR1 and CDR2: LGHDT and YNNKEL (reference sequence). The CDR3 extends over 14 amino acids. In DNA form, the CDR3 reads TGTGCCAGCAGCCCCCGGACAGGAAATCAGCCCCAGCATTTT. Protein: CASSPRTGNQPQHF.

This chain links TRBV12-3 or TRBV12-4 with TRBJ1-3; no clear D. The CDR3 loop spans 11 amino acids. The V end was cut by 5 bases, the J end by 8 bases, with 7 bases between. The chain's CDR3 is CASSQRYTIYF. CDR3 DNA sequence: TGTGCCAGCAGTCAGAGGTACACCATATATTTT.

The chain has TRBV9 and TRBJ1-1, with D unresolved. Trimming stripped 0 bases from V and 2 bases from J, with 8 bases between. The CDR3 loop spans 14 amino acids. Germline-derived CDR1 and CDR2 are SGDLS and YYNGEE. CDR3 region: CASSVVTGNTEAFF. CDR3 sequence (DNA): TGTGCCAGCAGCGTAGTTACGGGCAACACTGAAGCTTTCTTT.

The chain is built from TRBV19 and TRBJ1-2; TRBD1 agrees at 7 bases. Trimming at V came to 6 bases and at J to 1 base, leaving 5 bases not matched to a gene. This CDR3 spans 14 amino acids. Germline V gene data show CDR1 as LNHDA and CDR2 as SQIVND (reference sequence). CDR3 residues: CASRKTGDNYGYTF. For the CDR3, the DNA is TGTGCCAGTAGAAAAACAGGGGATAACTATGGCTACACCTTC.

The chain uses TRBV3-1 (or the pseudogene TRBV3-2) and TRBJ1-3; D is unclear. The CDR3 totals 19 residues. Trimming left V 0 bases short and J 3 bases short, with 21 bases between. Germline V lookup: CDR1 LGHDT, CDR2 YNNKEL (reference sequence). Written as DNA, the CDR3 is TGTGCCAGCAGCCAAGATAATTCTTCGACCTATTGGGGTGGAAACACCATATATTTT. Its translation is CASSQDNSSTYWGGNTIYF.

The CDR3: CASSLKGSYEQYV. CDR3 in DNA: TGTGCCAGCAGCTTGAAGGGCTCCTACGAGCAGTACGTC. The chain joins TRBV5-4 to TRBJ2-7; D is unclear. Trimming pared 1 base from V and 0 bases from J, leaving 5 bases between. This CDR3 is 13 amino acids long. Germline V gene data show CDR1 as SGHNT and CDR2 as YYREEE (reference sequence).

The chain links TRBV30 to TRBJ1-1, with a weak D call TRBD1 (5 bases). This CDR3 comprises 12 residues. V was clipped by 0 bases and J by 9 bases, with 11 bases between them. The germline V gene has CDR1 GTSNPN and CDR2 SVGIG (reference sequence). The CDR3 sequence is CAWSVLGRKAFF. The CDR3 bases are TGTGCCTGGAGTGTCCTGGGACGGAAAGCTTTCTTT.

This chain uses TRBV11-3 with TRBJ2-1, with 7 nucleotides matching TRBD2. The length of the CDR3 is 14 residues. Looked up from germline, CDR1 is SGHNT and CDR2 is YENEEA. The V segment lost 5 bases and the J segment 4 bases; nucleotides outside the gene matches: 5. The CDR3 nucleotides are TGTGCCAGCAGCCCCACCGGGGGGTACAATGAGCAGTTCTTC. It is translated as CASSPTGGYNEQFF. Full variable domain (outside the CDR3, taken from reference TRBV11-3 and TRBJ2-1): EAGVVQSPRYKIIEKKQPVAFWCNPISGHNTLYWYLQNLGQGPELLIRYENEEAVDDSQLPKDRFSAERLKGVDSTLKIQPAELGDSAVYLCASSPTGGYNEQFFGPGTRLTVL.

This clone was counted only a few times. Here the CDR3 reads CASSVGQANSPLHF. The CDR3 DNA follows: TGTGCCAGCAGCGTTGGACAGGCTAATTCACCCCTCCACTTT. This chain connects TRBV9 to TRBJ1-6; TRBD1 agrees at 7 bases. Trimming took 2 bases from V and 6 from J; bases not matched to a gene: 2. Germline CDR1 reads SGDLS; CDR2 reads YYNGEE. The CDR3 totals 14 residues.

This clone has just a few counts. The chain joins TRBV19 to TRBJ1-6; D call uncertain. Germline V lookup: CDR1 LNHDA, CDR2 SQIVND (reference sequence). This CDR3 is built from 15 residues. Trimming pared 2 bases from V and 4 bases from J, leaving 9 bases between. The CDR3 here is CASSIMGNYNSPLHF. CDR3 sequence (DNA): TGTGCCAGTAGTATAATGGGGAATTATAATTCACCCCTCCACTTT.

This clone has a single count. The chain employs TRBV7-9 and TRBJ2-2; 7 nucleotides match TRBD2. Germline loops: CDR1 SEHNR, CDR2 FQNEAQ (reference sequence). The trim removed 2 bases at V and 7 bases at J, leaving 7 bases unmatched. CDR3 length equals 15 residues. CDR3 amino acids: CASSLLGRADGELFF. DNA of the CDR3: TGTGCCAGCAGCTTACTGGGGAGGGCCGACGGGGAGCTGTTTTTT.

V gene TRBV11-3 combines with J gene TRBJ2-2, with 11 bases identical to TRBD2. The CDR3 contains 16 residues. Trimming took 1 base from V and 4 from J; bases not matched to a gene: 2. From germline, CDR1 is SGHNT and CDR2 YENEEA. The DNA for the CDR3 is TGTGCCAGCAGCTTAGTCCTAGCGGGAGGCACCGGGGAGCTGTTTTTT. Amino acid sequence: CASSLVLAGGTGELFF. The whole variable domain, filled in from reference TRBV11-3 and TRBJ2-2, reads EAGVVQSPRYKIIEKKQPVAFWCNPISGHNTLYWYLQNLGQGPELLIRYENEEAVDDSQLPKDRFSAERLKGVDSTLKIQPAELGDSAVYLCASSLVLAGGTGELFFGEGSRLTVL.

The chain links TRBV9 to TRBJ1-4; a possible D gene is TRBD1 (5 bases). In germline, CDR1 is SGDLS, CDR2 YYNGEE. This CDR3 contains 14 residues. Trimming took off 0 bases at V and 10 bases at J, with 13 bases between the two ends. CDR3 bases: TGTGCCAGCAGCGTAGGAGGGGTCCCGGGAAAACTGTTTTTT. It specifies CASSVGGVPGKLFF.

The chain recombines TRBV10-2 with TRBJ1-5; tentative D call: TRBD1 (5 bases). From germline, CDR1 is WSHSY and CDR2 SAAADI. Trimming shortened V by 5 bases and J by 2 bases, and 10 bases separated the two germline ends. The CDR3 length is 14 residues. The CDR3 here is CASSLGGGNQPQHF. As DNA, the CDR3 is TGCGCCAGCAGTCTCGGGGGGGGCAATCAGCCCCAGCATTTT.

The chain joins TRBV9 to TRBJ1-1, with D unresolved. V lost 6 bases, J lost 4 bases, and 13 bases lay in between. Germline-derived CDR1 and CDR2 are SGDLS and YYNGEE. The CDR3 loop spans 13 amino acids. In DNA form, the CDR3 reads TGTGCCAGCACCTTAGGTACGGGCACTGAAGCTTTCTTT. This codes for CASTLGTGTEAFF.